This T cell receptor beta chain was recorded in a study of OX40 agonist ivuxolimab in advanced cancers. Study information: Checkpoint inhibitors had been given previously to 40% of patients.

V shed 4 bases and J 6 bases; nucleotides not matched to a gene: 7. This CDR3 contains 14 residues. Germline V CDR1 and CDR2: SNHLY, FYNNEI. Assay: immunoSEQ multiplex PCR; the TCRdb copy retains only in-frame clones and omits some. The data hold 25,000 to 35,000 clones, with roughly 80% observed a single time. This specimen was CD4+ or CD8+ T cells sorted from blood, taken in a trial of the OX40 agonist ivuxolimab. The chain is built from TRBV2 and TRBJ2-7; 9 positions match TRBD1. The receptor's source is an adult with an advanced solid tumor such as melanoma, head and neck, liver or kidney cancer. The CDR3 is CASSAGTGNSEQYF. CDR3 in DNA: TGTGCCAGCAGTGCCGGGACAGGGAACTCCGAGCAGTACTTC.